The sequence of this TCR beta chain was determined in a study of T cells after posttransplantation cyclophosphamide. Study-level results: Donor-recipient repertoire similarity was low at 1-2 months, rising over year one.

As regards this clone: Its antigen is unidentified.

Peripheral blood was collected from the related graft donor on the marrow donation day. Cells defined as naive were viable CD3+CD4+ or CD3+CD8+ and CCR7+CD45RA+CD45RO-CD95-CD27+CD28+. The V end was cut by 11 bases, the J end by 6 bases, with 14 bases between. The CDR3 spans 12 residues. Per the germline V gene, CDR1 is LNHNV and CDR2 is YYDKDF (reference sequence). The table came from immunoSEQ multiplex PCR; TCRdb's copy has only in-frame clones and leaves some out. The sample lists approximately 21,000 clones; approximately 98% were seen once. This chain connects TRBV15 to TRBJ1-5, with D unresolved. The TCR sequence derives from a man aged 35-49 years in good health, CMV-negative, and a related stem cell transplant donor. The sample comprised naive CD8+ T cells sorted from PBMCs. Here the CDR3 DNA reads TGTGCCGCAGAACACCCAGGTCAGCCCCAGCATTTT. Its translation is CAAEHPGQPQHF.